The 25 T cell receptor beta chains below all came from one sample that was sequenced in a study of cytomegalovirus exposure and HLA in healthy donors. The PCR employed 60 Vbeta primers together with 13 Jbeta primers. Data came from immunoSEQ multiplex PCR; TCRdb stores just in-frame clones and leaves some out. The sample includes 100,000 to 150,000 clones, about 76% of them seen just once. Sequenced sample: PBMCs. The receptor set was obtained from a man in his late teens or twenties in good health and CMV-seronegative.

The V gene is TRBV7-2, the J gene TRBJ1-6; the D gene is possibly TRBD1 (5 bases). In germline, CDR1 is SGHTA, CDR2 FQGNSA. The CDR3 consists of 17 residues. The V gene lost 2 bases and the J gene lost 7 bases, with 18 bases spanning the gap. Written as DNA, the CDR3 is TGTGCCAGCAGCTTAAATAAGCAGGGCGTATTGAATTCACCCCTCCACTTT. This gives the protein CASSLNKQGVLNSPLHF. Full variable domain (rest looked up from reference TRBV7-2 and TRBJ1-6): GAGVSQSPSNKVTEKGKDVELRCDPISGHTALYWYRQSLGQGLEFLIYFQGNSAPDKSGLPSDRFSAERTGGSVSTLTIQRTQQEDSAVYLCASSLNKQGVLNSPLHFGNGTRLTVT.

This chain joins TRBV28 and TRBJ2-1; no firm D call. V lost 8 bases, J lost 4 bases, and 6 bases lay in between. The CDR3 loop spans 11 amino acids. Per the germline V gene, CDR1 is MDHEN and CDR2 is SYDVKM. The CDR3 region has the DNA TGTGCCAGCCGACTTTACAATGAGCAGTTCTTC. This translates into CASRLYNEQFF. Looking up the rest from reference TRBV28 and TRBJ2-1 gives the full variable domain: DVKVTQSSRYLVKRTGEKVFLECVQDMDHENMFWYRQDPGLGLRLIYFSYDVKMKEKGDIPEGYSVSREKKERFSLILESASTNQTSMYLCASRLYNEQFFGPGTRLTVL.

The chain links TRBV30 to TRBJ2-5; D call uncertain. The better agreement between TRBJ2-7 and the DNA end casts doubt on the J call. The CDR3 length is 11 residues. In germline, CDR1 is GTSNPN, CDR2 SVGIG (reference sequence). Here the CDR3 reads CAWSTPYEQYF. As DNA, the CDR3 is TGTGCCTGGAGTACGCCTTACGAGCAGTACTTC.

The chain has TRBV30 and TRBJ1-5; TRBD1 aligns across 10 bases. In germline, CDR1 is GTSNPN, CDR2 SVGIG (reference sequence). The junction had 3 bases not matched to a gene; V was cut back by 1 base and J by 6 bases. The CDR3 is made up of 14 amino acids. This chain's CDR3 is CAWSAGQGSQPQHF. The CDR3 nucleotides are TGTGCCTGGAGTGCGGGACAGGGGAGTCAGCCCCAGCATTTT.

The chain uses TRBV5-8 and TRBJ1-1; D is perhaps TRBD1 (6 bases). V was shortened by 1 base and J by 0 bases, with 10 bases between the two germline ends. In germline, CDR1 is SGHTS, CDR2 YDEGEE. The length of the CDR3 is 15 residues. The CDR3 DNA sequence: TGTGCCAGCAGCTTGCCGACAGGTATGAACACTGAAGCTTTCTTT. Translated: CASSLPTGMNTEAFF.

The J gene is TRBJ1-2, the V gene TRBV2; 7 bases line up with TRBD1. Trimming at V came to 6 bases and at J to 8 bases, leaving 6 bases not matched to a gene. The CDR3 spans 12 residues. CDR1 is SNHLY, CDR2 FYNNEI, per germline. As DNA, the CDR3 is TGTGCCAGCAGGGGGACAGTTTACGGCTACACCTTC. Protein: CASRGTVYGYTF.

This clone was seen once. The gene calls are TRBV5-1 and TRBJ1-4; no definite D call. This CDR3 region has 14 residues. Germline V lookup: CDR1 SGHRS, CDR2 YFSETQ. Trimming left V 2 bases short and J 3 bases short, with 8 bases between. The CDR3 loop is CASSFERANEKLFF. CDR3 DNA sequence: TGCGCCAGCAGCTTCGAGAGGGCTAATGAAAAACTGTTTTTT.

The chain links TRBV28 to TRBJ2-7; possible D gene TRBD2, 5 bases. V lost 3 bases and J lost 0, with 9 bases in between. Germline values: CDR1 MDHEN, CDR2 SYDVKM. This CDR3 has 14 amino acids. The CDR3 nucleotides are TGTGCCAGCAGTTTGACGGGGAGCTCCTACGAGCAGTACTTC. Translating gives CASSLTGSSYEQYF.

This sequence joins TRBV12-5 and TRBJ2-5; 7 nucleotides line up with TRBD1. The CDR3 has 14 amino acids. Germline trimming cut 6 bases from V and 3 bases from J; bases unmatched to any gene: 7. Germline lookup yields CDR1 LGHNT and CDR2 FRNRAP. The CDR3 DNA sequence: TGTGCTAGTGGCTTGACGACAGGGAAAGAGACCCAGTACTTC. Its translation: CASGLTTGKETQYF.

The chain combines TRBV5-1 with TRBJ2-5, with TRBD1 matching over 8 bases. This CDR3 has 14 amino acids. V lost 0 bases, J lost 9 bases, and 7 bases stayed unmatched. Germline loops: CDR1 SGHRS, CDR2 YFSETQ. CDR3 region: CASSLGQGALPQYF. The CDR3 nucleotides are TGCGCCAGCAGCTTGGGGCAGGGGGCTTTGCCCCAGTACTTC.

This clone was recorded once. The chain links TRBV14 to TRBJ2-7; 8 bases agree with TRBD1. In germline, CDR1 is SGHDN, CDR2 FVKESK. The trim removed 4 bases at V and 3 bases at J, leaving 8 bases unmatched. This CDR3 has 15 amino acids. CDR3 bases: TGTGCCAGCAGCCCCCGGACAGGGCGCAACTACGAGCAGTACTTC. Translating gives CASSPRTGRNYEQYF. Full variable domain (missing parts from reference TRBV14 and TRBJ2-7): EAGVTQFPSHSVIEKGQTVTLRCDPISGHDNLYWYRRVMGKEIKFLLHFVKESKQDESGMPNNRFLAERTGGTYSTLKVQPAELEDSGVYFCASSPRTGRNYEQYFGPGTRLTVT.

The chain combines TRBV6-5 with TRBJ1-5, with 7 bases lining up with TRBD1. The junction had 3 bases not matched to a gene; V was cut back by 8 bases and J by 2 bases. Germline CDR1 is MNHEY and CDR2 is SVGAGI. The CDR3 spans 13 residues. CDR3 sequence (DNA): TGTGCCAGCGGGACAGTACGCAATCAGCCCCAGCATTTT. It encodes CASGTVRNQPQHF.

The chain employs TRBV27 and TRBJ2-7, with 9 positions matching TRBD1. V gave up 10 bases and J gave up 4 bases; unmatched junction bases: 14. CDR1 is MNHEY, CDR2 SMNVEV, per germline (reference sequence). The CDR3 totals 15 residues. In DNA form, the CDR3 reads TGTGCCACCGCTCCGGGACAGGGTTCTCTTTACGAGCAGTACTTC. This translates into CATAPGQGSLYEQYF.

This sequence joins TRBV7-6 and TRBJ2-7; 8 positions match TRBD2. CDR3 length: 17 amino acids. CDR1 is SGHVS and CDR2 is FNYEAQ in the germline V gene. With 5 bases clipped from V and 0 bases from J, the junction kept 12 bases outside the gene matches. CDR3 in DNA: TGTGCCAGCAGCCCCCGCGGGGGGCCCTCGGCCTCCTACGAGCAGTACTTC. It is translated as CASSPRGGPSASYEQYF.

This sequence joins TRBV5-1 and TRBJ1-6; D remains ambiguous. The germline V gene encodes CDR1 SGHRS and CDR2 YFSETQ. CDR3 size: 13 residues. V lost 0 bases and J lost 8, with 6 bases in between. As DNA, the CDR3 is TGCGCCAGCAGCTTGGCCCGTGATTCACCCCTCCACTTT. Translating it yields CASSLARDSPLHF.

This clone appeared once. The chain combines TRBV30 with TRBJ1-1, with 10 positions matching TRBD1. The CDR3 is 15 residues long. The ends lost 5 bases at V and 4 bases at J; junction bases unmatched: 10. Germline lookup yields CDR1 GTSNPN and CDR2 SVGIG (reference sequence). The CDR3 sequence: CAWEDRGRRSTEAFF. The DNA for the CDR3 is TGTGCCTGGGAAGACAGGGGGCGCAGGAGCACTGAAGCTTTCTTT. The entire variable domain, with the rest obtained from reference TRBV30 and TRBJ1-1, is as follows: SQTIHQWPATLVQPVGSPLSLECTVEGTSNPNLYWYRQAAGRGLQLLFYSVGIGQISSEVPQNLSASRPQDRQFILSSKKLLLSDSGFYLCAWEDRGRRSTEAFFGQGTRLTVV.

Only one count was recorded for this clone. The rearrangement links TRBV2 to TRBJ2-5; D perhaps matches TRBD2 (6 bases). The DNA end is a closer match to TRBJ2-7, so the J assignment may be wrong. The CDR3 loop spans 14 amino acids. Germline V gene lookup returns CDR1 SNHLY and CDR2 FYNNEI. CDR3 coding DNA: TGTGCCAGCAGTCCCGGGAGAGCCCCCTACGAGCAGTACTTC. As protein: CASSPGRAPYEQYF.

Concerning this clone itself: At one of its ends the junction is not consistent with the germline gene, which may arise from a read error. Other DNA variants within this sample encode the same CDR3. This chain joins TRBV6-1 and TRBJ1-1, with 7 bases identical to TRBD1. Germline values: CDR1 MNHNS, CDR2 SASEGT. The CDR3 covers 14 residues. The CDR3 is CASSEGQANTEAFF. CDR3 DNA sequence: TGTGCCAGCAGCGAAGGACAGGCGAACACTGAAGCTTTCTTT.

The chain recombines TRBV29-1 with TRBJ1-2; D possibly corresponds to TRBD1 (6 bases). Germline V lookup: CDR1 SQVTM, CDR2 ANQGSEA. Trimming shortened V by 7 bases and J by 6 bases, and 12 bases separated the two germline ends. This CDR3 region has 11 residues. In DNA form, the CDR3 reads TGCAGCGCTTTGACAGGAGATGGCTACACCTTC. Its translation is CSALTGDGYTF. The full variable domain, with the rest looked up from reference TRBV29-1 and TRBJ1-2, is SAVISQKPSRDICQRGTSLTIQCQVDSQVTMMFWYRQQPGQSLTLIATANQGSEATYESGFVIDKFPISRPNLTFSTLTVSNMSPEDSSIYLCSALTGDGYTFGSGTRLTVV.

The rearrangement links TRBV5-4 to TRBJ2-7; maybe TRBD2 (6 bases). The CDR3 length is 15 residues. The V end was cut by 6 bases, the J end by 3 bases, with 19 bases between. Germline CDR1 is SGHNT and CDR2 is YYREEE (reference sequence). CDR3 sequence: CASTLAGGTRYEQYF. CDR3 sequence (DNA): TGTGCCAGCACCCTGGCCGGCGGGACGCGCTACGAGCAGTACTTC.

The chain has TRBV2 and TRBJ2-7; D gene uncertain. The V end lost 8 bases, the J end lost 2 bases, and 10 bases lay between the germline ends. The CDR3 covers 12 residues. The germline V gene has CDR1 SNHLY and CDR2 FYNNEI. The CDR3 coding sequence is TGTGCCAGCGGCTTTGCCCCCTACGAGCAGTACTTC. Encoded protein: CASGFAPYEQYF.

The chain has TRBV5-1 and TRBJ2-1, with 8 nucleotides matching TRBD2. Germline assignment: CDR1 SGHRS and CDR2 YFSETQ. This CDR3 has 15 residues. V trimming: 2 bases; J trimming: 0 bases; junction bases outside the gene matches: 1. CDR3 DNA sequence: TGCGCCAGCAGCTTCAGCGGGAGCTCCTACAATGAGCAGTTCTTC. This translates into CASSFSGSSYNEQFF.

The chain uses TRBV4-1 and TRBJ2-4; a weak D match, TRBD2 (6 bases). Trimming stripped 0 bases from V and 10 bases from J, with 16 bases between. CDR1 is MGHRA and CDR2 is YSYEKL in the germline V gene. CDR3 size: 15 residues. The CDR3 DNA sequence: TGCGCCAGCAGCCAAGAGGAGGGCAGGGCACTAATTCAGTACTTC. Translation: CASSQEEGRALIQYF.

The chain has TRBV27 and TRBJ2-3; weak D call: TRBD2 (6 bases). This CDR3 spans 13 amino acids. The V gene's germline CDR1 is MNHEY and CDR2 SMNVEV (reference sequence). V gave up 3 bases and J gave up 3 bases, with 7 bases separating them. The DNA of the CDR3 is TGTGCCAGCAGTTTCCGGGAGACAGATACGCAGTATTTT. This encodes CASSFRETDTQYF.

The gene calls are TRBV18 and TRBJ1-1; D gene unclear. There are 14 residues in the CDR3. Germline V gene data show CDR1 as KGHSH and CDR2 as LQKENI. V was cut by 0 bases and J by 4 bases, with 9 bases left in between. In DNA form, the CDR3 reads TGTGCCAGCTCACCACCCCCAGATGGCACTGAAGCTTTCTTT. Its translation: CASSPPPDGTEAFF.